Shown below are 20 T cell receptor beta chains from a single sample sequenced in a study of post-analysis software for immune sequencing data. Carried by the TCR beta cDNA libraries were unique molecular identifiers. Using its own MiXCR run on the PCR reads, TCRdb lists one record per CDR3 protein. The sample lists some 260,000 distinct CDR3 sequences; 30% to 45% were seen once. General study points: The five TRBV segments detected at higher frequency in patients than in controls included TRBV5-6, TRBV5-1 and TRBV20-1.

Antigens for these TCRs are unknown. The specimen was blood. These receptors originate from a girl aged 5-17 years with multiple sclerosis.

The chain combines TRBV7-9 with TRBJ1-2; 10 positions match TRBD1. Unmatched junction bases numbered 14, after V lost 5 bases and J lost 8 bases. The CDR3 sequence is 16 residues long. Germline V lookup: CDR1 SEHNR, CDR2 FQNEAQ (reference sequence). The CDR3 bases are TGTGCCAGCAGCCCCGACAGGGGGCCCCCGGTAGGCGGCTACACCTTC. This gives the protein CASSPDRGPPVGGYTF.

In this sample, this clonotype turned up a few times. J is TRBJ2-7 and V is TRBV5-8; 7 nucleotides line up with TRBD2. V dropped 1 base and J dropped 6; count of bases not matched to a gene: 7. The CDR3 has 14 residues. The V gene's germline CDR1 is SGHTS and CDR2 YDEGEE. CDR3 in DNA: TGTGCCAGCAGCTTGTATCAGGAGCGGGGCGAGCAGTACTTC. It yields the protein CASSLYQERGEQYF. The whole variable domain, remainder taken from reference TRBV5-8 and TRBJ2-7, is EAGVTQSPTHLIKTRGQQATLRCSPISGHTSVYWYQQALGLGLQFLLWYDEGEERNRGNFPPRFSGRQFPNYSSELNVNALELEDSALYLCASSLYQERGEQYFGPGTRLTVT.

For this clonotype: Being one base from a much bigger clone, this may be a read error. The CDR3 bases are TGCGCCAGCAACTTTTCCTCGGGGCTAGGCGGGGCCAACGTCCTGACTTTC. It translates to CASNFSSGLGGANVLTF. The chain joins TRBV5-1 to TRBJ2-6; D tentatively reads TRBD1 or TRBD2 (5 bases each). Germline CDR1 reads SGHRS; CDR2 reads YFSETQ. This CDR3 has 17 residues. The germline V and J ends were trimmed by 6 bases and 4 bases, with 20 bases remaining between them.

Notes on this clonotype: Possible read error: a much larger clone is one base away. The DNA of the CDR3 is TGTGCCGGCAGCTCCCTAGCGGGGTTAGGCACAGATACGCAGTATTTT. This gives the protein CAGSSLAGLGTDTQYF. The chain carries TRBV11-2 and TRBJ2-3; 9 nucleotides align to TRBD2. The germline V gene has CDR1 SGHAT and CDR2 FQNNGV. The CDR3 consists of 16 residues.

This chain uses TRBV20-1 with TRBJ2-3, with 7 bases identical to TRBD1. The CDR3 consists of 16 residues. Per germline, CDR1 DFQATT and CDR2 SNEGSKA (reference sequence). Losses at the gene ends were 0 bases for V and 1 base for J; bases not matched to a gene: 7. The CDR3 DNA is TGCAGTGCTAGAGATCGTAGAGGGGGCGGCACAGATACGCAGTATTTT. Translation: CSARDRRGGGTDTQYF.

Comments on this clonotype: A much larger clone differs from this one at a single base, so this may be a read error. This chain joins TRBV7-2 and TRBJ2-7; D is unresolved. The CDR3 has 15 residues. Germline CDR1 is SGHTA and CDR2 is FQGNSA. The V end was cut by 1 base, the J end by 7 bases, with 17 bases between. CDR3 loop: CASSLVPVANEEQYF. CDR3 coding DNA: TGTGCCAGCAGCTTAGTCCCAGTGGCGAACGAGGAGCAGTACTTC.

The chain recombines TRBV29-1 with TRBJ1-1, with D hard to call. The CDR3 extends over 12 amino acids. Trimming took off 8 bases at V and 4 bases at J, with 14 bases between the two ends. Germline CDR1 reads SQVTM; CDR2 reads ANQGSEA. CDR3 coding DNA: TGCAGCTCCGCGGCCCGGGGCACTGAAGCTTTCTTT. Residues: CSSAARGTEAFF.

The V gene is TRBV20-1, the J gene TRBJ1-2; possible D gene TRBD1, 6 bases. CDR1 and CDR2 from the germline V gene are DFQATT and SNEGSKA (reference sequence). Trimming removed 1 base at V and 4 bases at J, with 13 bases between. This CDR3 region has 14 residues. The DNA for the CDR3 is TGCAGTGCTAGAGGGGGGGGCGTTGGCTATGGCTACACCTTC. Translation gives CSARGGGVGYGYTF.

This clonotype was observed many times. This chain joins TRBV13 and TRBJ1-2; weak D call: TRBD1 (6 bases). The germline V gene has CDR1 PRHDT and CDR2 FYEKMQ (reference sequence). The CDR3 extends over 17 amino acids. The V end was cut by 6 bases, the J end by 4 bases, with 24 bases between. Here the CDR3 reads CASRTRGGAGSAYGYTF. The CDR3 coding sequence is TGTGCCAGCAGAACCCGAGGGGGGGCAGGGTCTGCCTATGGCTACACCTTC. The full variable domain, rest sourced from reference TRBV13 and TRBJ1-2, is AAGVIQSPRHLIKEKRETATLKCYPIPRHDTVYWYQQGPGQDPQFLISFYEKMQSDKGSIPDRFSAQQFSDYHSELNMSSLELGDSALYFCASRTRGGAGSAYGYTFGSGTRLTVV.

Many counts were recorded for this clonotype. The chain is built from TRBV10-3 and TRBJ2-1; 7 nucleotides match TRBD1. The junction had 4 bases not matched to a gene; V was cut back by 5 bases and J by 6 bases. Looked up from germline, CDR1 is ENHRY and CDR2 is SYGVKD. The CDR3 is 13 residues long. CDR3 sequence: CAISIGGGNEQFF. The CDR3, as DNA: TGTGCCATCAGTATAGGGGGCGGCAATGAGCAGTTCTTC.

On this clonotype itself: At one of its ends the junction is not consistent with the germline gene, which may arise from a read error. The chain employs TRBV28 and TRBJ2-1; D is undetermined. The germline V gene encodes CDR1 MDHEN and CDR2 SYDVKM. CDR3 length: 16 residues. This CDR3 is CASSPPRVSSYNEQFF. CDR3 sequence (DNA): TGTGCTAGCAGTCCCCCTAGGGTTAGCTCCTACAATGAGCAGTTCTTC.

The table lists this clonotype with a count of one. This sequence joins TRBV5-6 and TRBJ1-2, with TRBD1 identical over 7 bases. Per the germline V gene, CDR1 is SGHDT and CDR2 is YYEEEE. This CDR3 is 17 amino acids long. Trimming cost V 4 bases and J 1 base; bases outside gene matches: 13. CDR3 region: CASSVGTATIFNYGYTF. The CDR3 nucleotides read TGTGCCAGCAGCGTTGGGACAGCAACTATATTTAACTATGGCTACACCTTC.

This sequence joins TRBV12-2 and TRBJ2-4; the table gives TRBD2 as D, unverified against the DNA. TRBV12-2 is a pseudogene locus. This CDR3 has 19 amino acids. In nucleotides, the CDR3 is TGTGCAAGTCGCTTAGTGTGGGTTTGGCGGGATAACGCCAAAAACATTCAGTACTTC. Residues: CASRLVWVWRDNAKNIQYF.

This clonotype was counted at least ten times. This rearrangement joins TRBV2 to TRBJ2-5; D is undetermined. Germline values: CDR1 SNHLY, CDR2 FYNNEI. V lost 3 bases and J 5 bases, leaving 10 bases between the germline ends. The CDR3 spans 13 residues. The CDR3 protein is CASSEGRTETQYF. CDR3 sequence (DNA): TGTGCCAGCAGTGAGGGAAGGACCGAGACCCAGTACTTC.

A word on this clonotype: A read error may be the cause here, since a much bigger clone is one base away. This chain uses TRBV27 with TRBJ2-1; 12 bases agree with TRBD2. This CDR3 is 15 amino acids long. The J segment lost 0 bases and the V segment lost 8 bases, leaving 2 bases of the junction unmatched. CDR1 is MNHEY and CDR2 is SMNVEV in the germline V gene (reference sequence). As DNA, the CDR3 is TGTGCCAGCCTAGCGGGGGGGGGCTCCTACAATGAGCAGTTCTTC. It codes for CASLAGGGSYNEQFF.

A word on this clonotype: A clone one base away is much larger, so this may be a read error. The chain combines TRBV12-3 or TRBV12-4 with TRBJ1-2; D not resolved. The CDR3 is 13 residues long. The CDR3 sequence is CAGSLGASGGYTF. CDR3 sequence (DNA): TGTGCCGGCAGTTTAGGAGCTTCGGGAGGCTACACCTTC.

This clonotype occurred a few times. The chain links TRBV4-1 to TRBJ2-1, with 8 nucleotides matching TRBD2. Trimming took 2 bases from V and 3 from J; bases not matched to a gene: 6. The CDR3 is 16 residues long. Germline CDR1 reads MGHRA; CDR2 reads YSYEKL. The CDR3 region has the DNA TGCGCCAGCAGCCAACTACTAGCGGACGTCTACAATGAGCAGTTCTTC. This codes for CASSQLLADVYNEQFF.

The sample holds many counts of this clonotype. The CDR3 DNA reads as TGTGCCACCAGTGACATGGGACAGGGTGAAGAGACCCAGTACTTC. Translated: CATSDMGQGEETQYF. The chain links TRBV24-1 to TRBJ2-5, with 9 bases identical to TRBD1. Germline lookup yields CDR1 KGHDR and CDR2 SFDVKD. The CDR3 is 15 residues long. V was pared by 4 bases and J by 3 bases, with 5 bases of the junction left unmatched.

As for this clonotype: Since a much larger clone is just one base distant, this may be a read error. The chain joins TRBV5-8 to TRBJ2-3; TRBD2 matches 11 bases. V trimming: 0 bases; J trimming: 6 bases; junction bases outside the gene matches: 3. This CDR3 has 15 amino acids. Germline V gene sequence: CDR1 SGHTS, CDR2 YDEGEE. Here the CDR3 reads CASSLGLAGGDTQYF. The CDR3 DNA is TGTGCCAGCAGCTTGGGGCTAGCGGGAGGCGATACGCAGTATTTT.

J is TRBJ2-6 and V is TRBV28; D is undetermined. V was shortened by 7 bases and J by 0 bases, with 13 bases between the two germline ends. Germline CDR1 is MDHEN and CDR2 is SYDVKM. The CDR3 runs to 16 residues. In DNA, the CDR3 is TGTGCCAGCAAAGGCGTAGGGTTCTCTGGGGCCAACGTCCTGACTTTC. Its translation is CASKGVGFSGANVLTF.